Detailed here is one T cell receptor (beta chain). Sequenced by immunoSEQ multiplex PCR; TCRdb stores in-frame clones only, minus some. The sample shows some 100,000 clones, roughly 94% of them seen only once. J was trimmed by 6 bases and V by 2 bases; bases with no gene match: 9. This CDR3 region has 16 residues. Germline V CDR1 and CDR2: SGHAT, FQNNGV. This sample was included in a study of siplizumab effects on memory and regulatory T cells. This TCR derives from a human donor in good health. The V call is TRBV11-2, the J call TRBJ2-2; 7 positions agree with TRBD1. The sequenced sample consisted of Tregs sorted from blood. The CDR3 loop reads CASSLLRIGGPGELFF. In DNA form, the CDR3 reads TGTGCCAGCAGCTTATTGCGTATAGGGGGCCCCGGGGAGCTGTTTTTT.